The rows below give T cell receptor beta chains drawn from one sample of a study of blood T cell repertoires in COVID-19. The repertoire was sequenced with immunoSEQ multiplex PCR; TCRdb's copy has only in-frame clones and lacks some. This table holds about 230,000 clones, about 86% found once. Sequencing was carried out using PBMCs or T cells enriched from blood (not recorded which). These receptors all come from a woman aged 45-59 years in a cohort exposed to, infected with or recovered from COVID-19 (not recorded which). The CDR3 runs from the conserved cysteine through the conserved F or W. Each record gives: clone size, J gene, D gene, V gene, CDR3 DNA, CDR3 protein. The D gene is left open where the match is weak. Size values are once, few and many counts, or a class for expanded clones, and some rows have none.

abundance: once
j_gene: TRBJ2-4
d_gene: TRBD1
v_gene: TRBV28
CDR3nt: TGTGCCAGCAGTTCCAGACAGGGTAGACAAAACATTCAGTACTTC
CDR3aa: CASSSRQGRQNIQYF

abundance: .
j_gene: TRBJ1-4
d_gene: TRBD1
v_gene: TRBV4-3
CDR3nt: TGCGCCAGCCGTACAGGGGCCCATGAAAAACTGTTTTTT
CDR3aa: CASRTGAHEKLFF

abundance: once
j_gene: TRBJ1-6
d_gene: .
v_gene: TRBV12-3/TRBV12-4
CDR3nt: TGTGCCGCAGGATTTGCCTATAATTCACCCCTCCACTTT
CDR3aa: CAAGFAYNSPLHF

abundance: .
j_gene: TRBJ1-3
d_gene: .
v_gene: TRBV5-6
CDR3nt: TGTGCCAGCAGCCCCTGGGAGGAAAGAAACACCATATATTTT
CDR3aa: CASSPWEERNTIYF

abundance: .
j_gene: TRBJ2-7
d_gene: TRBD1
v_gene: TRBV4-1
CDR3nt: TGCGCCAGCAGCCTTATGCCGGGACAGGTTTACGAGCAGTACTTC
CDR3aa: CASSLMPGQVYEQYF

abundance: .
j_gene: TRBJ1-6
d_gene: TRBD1
v_gene: TRBV7-9
CDR3nt: TGTGCCAGCAGCTCAGGGACAGGGGGGAATTCACCCCTCCACTTT
CDR3aa: CASSSGTGGNSPLHF

abundance: once
j_gene: TRBJ1-4
d_gene: TRBD1
v_gene: TRBV18
CDR3nt: TGTGCCAGCTCACCTCCCGGGACAGGACACCATGAAAAACTGTTTTTT
CDR3aa: CASSPPGTGHHEKLFF

abundance: .
j_gene: TRBJ1-3
d_gene: .
v_gene: TRBV6-5
CDR3nt: TGTGCCAGCTGGCGGGGAAACACCATATATTTT
CDR3aa: CASWRGNTIYF

abundance: .
j_gene: TRBJ1-6
d_gene: .
v_gene: TRBV6-1
CDR3nt: TGTGCCAGCAGTGATGCGTCCGAATCACCCCTCCACTTT
CDR3aa: CASSDASESPLHF

abundance: .
j_gene: TRBJ2-7
d_gene: .
v_gene: TRBV19
CDR3nt: TGTGCCAGTAGTATATCCACAGGGATAGTCTACGAGCAGTACTTC
CDR3aa: CASSISTGIVYEQYF

abundance: .
j_gene: TRBJ2-1
d_gene: TRBD2
v_gene: TRBV2
CDR3nt: TGTGCCAGCAGTAAGACTAGCGGGAGTAACAATGAGCAGTTCTTC
CDR3aa: CASSKTSGSNNEQFF

abundance: .
j_gene: TRBJ2-1
d_gene: TRBD2
v_gene: TRBV29-1
CDR3nt: TGCAGCGGAAAGACTAGCGGGAATGAGCAGTTCTTC
CDR3aa: CSGKTSGNEQFF

abundance: .
j_gene: TRBJ2-1
d_gene: .
v_gene: TRBV9
CDR3nt: TGTGCCAGCAGCGCCGGTCTGGGAGGACAATATGAGCAGTTCTTC
CDR3aa: CASSAGLGGQYEQFF

abundance: .
j_gene: TRBJ1-5
d_gene: .
v_gene: TRBV6-2/TRBV6-3
CDR3nt: TGTGCCAGCAGTTATTGGGGGCCAGAGTACGATCAGCCCCAGCATTTT
CDR3aa: CASSYWGPEYDQPQHF

abundance: .
j_gene: TRBJ1-2
d_gene: TRBD1
v_gene: TRBV19
CDR3nt: TGTGCCAGTAGCCGGATAGGAGACAGGGCCCTATGGGGCTATGGCTACACCTTC
CDR3aa: CASSRIGDRALWGYGYTF

abundance: .
j_gene: TRBJ1-2
d_gene: .
v_gene: TRBV4-3
CDR3nt: TGCGCCAGCAGCCAAGTAGGGGGTGGCTACACCTTC
CDR3aa: CASSQVGGGYTF

abundance: .
j_gene: TRBJ2-2
d_gene: .
v_gene: TRBV7-9
CDR3nt: TGTGCCAGCAGCCACCGACAGGCAAACACCGGGGAGCTGTTTTTT
CDR3aa: CASSHRQANTGELFF

abundance: .
j_gene: TRBJ1-2
d_gene: .
v_gene: TRBV6-5
CDR3nt: TGTGCCAGCAGTTACTCTGCTGGGCAGGTCTATGGCTACACCTTC
CDR3aa: CASSYSAGQVYGYTF

abundance: .
j_gene: TRBJ1-5
d_gene: .
v_gene: TRBV5-8
CDR3nt: TGTGCCAGCAGCCTAGGACAATATAGCAATCAGCCCCAGCATTTT
CDR3aa: CASSLGQYSNQPQHF

abundance: .
j_gene: TRBJ1-5
d_gene: .
v_gene: TRBV24-1
CDR3nt: TGTGCCACCATTAGGGGTTTCAATCAGCCCCAGCATTTT
CDR3aa: CATIRGFNQPQHF

abundance: .
j_gene: TRBJ2-7
d_gene: TRBD2
v_gene: TRBV28
CDR3nt: TGTGCCAGCAGCCAAACGGGGGGAGGAGGGTACGAGCAGTACTTC
CDR3aa: CASSQTGGGGYEQYF

abundance: .
j_gene: TRBJ2-5
d_gene: TRBD2
v_gene: TRBV11-2
CDR3nt: TGTGCCAGCAGCCCCTGGACTAGCGGGGGTGGAGAGACCCAGTACTTC
CDR3aa: CASSPWTSGGGETQYF

abundance: .
j_gene: TRBJ1-5
d_gene: TRBD1
v_gene: TRBV2
CDR3nt: TGTGCCAGCAGCGTCGGGACAGTCTCGCCCCAGCATTTT
CDR3aa: CASSVGTVSPQHF

abundance: .
j_gene: TRBJ1-4
d_gene: TRBD1
v_gene: TRBV4-3
CDR3nt: TGCGCCAGCAGCCCTTGGACAGGCGATGAAAAACTGTTTTTT
CDR3aa: CASSPWTGDEKLFF

abundance: .
j_gene: TRBJ2-1
d_gene: TRBD1
v_gene: TRBV19
CDR3nt: TGTGCCACCAGGGGACAGGGTGGGTATGAGCAGTTCTTC
CDR3aa: CATRGQGGYEQFF

abundance: .
j_gene: TRBJ1-1
d_gene: .
v_gene: TRBV30
CDR3nt: TGTGCCTGGAGTCCCGGGGACACTGAAGCTTTCTTT
CDR3aa: CAWSPGDTEAFF

abundance: .
j_gene: TRBJ1-2
d_gene: TRBD1
v_gene: TRBV20-1
CDR3nt: TGCAGTGCTAGTCGAGACAGGGGGGAACATGGCTACACCTTC
CDR3aa: CSASRDRGEHGYTF

abundance: .
j_gene: TRBJ2-1
d_gene: .
v_gene: TRBV5-1
CDR3nt: TGCGCCAGCAGCTTGGAACTAGTATCCTACAATGAGCAGTTCTTC
CDR3aa: CASSLELVSYNEQFF

abundance: .
j_gene: TRBJ2-3
d_gene: .
v_gene: TRBV13
CDR3nt: TGTGCCAGCAGCTTAATCGGAGATACGCAGTATTTT
CDR3aa: CASSLIGDTQYF

abundance: few
j_gene: TRBJ1-4
d_gene: .
v_gene: TRBV2
CDR3nt: TGTGCCAGCAGTGAAGGCGGAAGGAGTGAAAAACTGTTTTTT
CDR3aa: CASSEGGRSEKLFF

abundance: .
j_gene: TRBJ2-1
d_gene: .
v_gene: TRBV4-3
CDR3nt: TGCGCCAGCAGCCAAGAGCGCTACAATGAGCAGTTCTTC
CDR3aa: CASSQERYNEQFF

abundance: .
j_gene: TRBJ2-3
d_gene: TRBD2
v_gene: TRBV7-3
CDR3nt: TGTGCCAGCAGCTTAGTTTCAACTAGCGGGGGGGCGGCAGATACGCAGTATTTT
CDR3aa: CASSLVSTSGGAADTQYF

abundance: once
j_gene: TRBJ1-2
d_gene: TRBD1
v_gene: TRBV28
CDR3nt: TGTGCCAGCACCAACGACAGGGGCTTAGCTAACTATGGCTACACCTTC
CDR3aa: CASTNDRGLANYGYTF

abundance: .
j_gene: TRBJ2-1
d_gene: TRBD1
v_gene: TRBV6-2/TRBV6-3
CDR3nt: TGTGCCAGCAGCCGGGACAGGGTTGCCAATGAGCAGTTCTTC
CDR3aa: CASSRDRVANEQFF

abundance: once
j_gene: TRBJ1-5
d_gene: .
v_gene: TRBV6-1
CDR3nt: TGTGCCAGCAGTGAATACAGGGAAGATCAGCCCCAGCATTTT
CDR3aa: CASSEYREDQPQHF